This T cell receptor (beta chain) was sequenced for a study of cytomegalovirus exposure and HLA in healthy donors. V lost 4 bases and J lost 6; bases outside the gene matches: 10. Germline-derived CDR1 and CDR2 are LNHDA and SQIVND (reference sequence). The CDR3 covers 15 residues. Comments on this clone: Its specificity is not known.

Study results and limitations: Judged likely to be a sequencing artifact was a cluster of highly shared sequence variants. Later analysis identified a missense DCLRE1C variant that was linked to TCR beta V- and J-gene trimming. Later work associated 16,951 TCR beta sequences with HLA alleles at 0.05 false discovery rate.

The PCR was carried out with 60 Vbeta primers and 13 Jbeta primers. Some clones are missing from TCRdb's copy, which holds only in-frame ones; the method was immunoSEQ multiplex PCR. The data contain under 250,000 clones, over 65% of them seen just once; the ten biggest clones take up 1.3%. Material for sequencing was PBMCs. This chain connects TRBV19 to TRBJ1-2; 8 bases line up with TRBD1. The source is a human donor in good health. The CDR3 here is CASSTNQDRANGYTF. CDR3 DNA: TGTGCCAGTAGTACCAACCAGGACAGGGCAAATGGCTACACCTTC.